The T cell receptor beta chain under discussion was sequenced for a study of cytomegalovirus exposure and HLA in healthy donors. PCR was performed using 60 Vbeta and 13 Jbeta primers. The protocol was immunoSEQ multiplex PCR, while the TCRdb copy is restricted to in-frame clones and leaves out a portion. The sample includes about 210,000 clones, 85% of them seen just once. This clone was seen just once. This TCR was sampled from a girl aged 2 to 10 in good health and CMV-seronegative. The sample was PBMCs.

CDR3 bases: TGTGCCAGTTGCCCTACCTCCTACAGGGGACCAAATCAGCCCCAGCATTTT. It encodes CASCPTSYRGPNQPQHF. The V and J genes are TRBV19 and TRBJ1-5; 7 bases map to TRBD1. The V gene's germline CDR1 is LNHDA and CDR2 SQIVND (reference sequence). The CDR3 has 17 amino acids. The V gene end was trimmed by 8 bases and the J gene end by 4 bases; junction bases not matched to a gene: 17.